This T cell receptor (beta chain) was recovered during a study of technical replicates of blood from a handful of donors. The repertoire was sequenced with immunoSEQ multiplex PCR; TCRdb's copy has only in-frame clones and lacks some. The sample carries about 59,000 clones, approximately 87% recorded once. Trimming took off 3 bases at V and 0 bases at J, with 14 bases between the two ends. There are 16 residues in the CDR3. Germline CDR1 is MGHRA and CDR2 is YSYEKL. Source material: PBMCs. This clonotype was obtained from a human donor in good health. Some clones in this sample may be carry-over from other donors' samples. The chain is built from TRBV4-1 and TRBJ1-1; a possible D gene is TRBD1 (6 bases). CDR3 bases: TGCGCCAGCAGCCAGCAAGTGGACAGACTGAACACTGAAGCTTTCTTT. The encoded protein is CASSQQVDRLNTEAFF.